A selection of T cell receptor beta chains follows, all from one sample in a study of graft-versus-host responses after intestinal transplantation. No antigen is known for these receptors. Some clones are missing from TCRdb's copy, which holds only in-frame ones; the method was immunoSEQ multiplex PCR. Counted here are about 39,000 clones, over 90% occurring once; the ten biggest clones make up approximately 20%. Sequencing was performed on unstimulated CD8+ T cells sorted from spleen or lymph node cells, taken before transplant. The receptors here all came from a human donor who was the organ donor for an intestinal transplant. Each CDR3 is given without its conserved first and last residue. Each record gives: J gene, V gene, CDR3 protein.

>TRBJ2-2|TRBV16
ASSQSATLSGELF
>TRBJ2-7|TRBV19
ASSGEGSSYEQY
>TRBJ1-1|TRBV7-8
ASSLATQGWTEAF
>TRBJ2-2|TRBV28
ASSLWVWGTRGTGELF
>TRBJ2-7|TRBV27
ASSLGEQY
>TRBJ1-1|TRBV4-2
ASSPTRVWNTEAF
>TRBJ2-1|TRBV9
ASSSSGKLNEQF
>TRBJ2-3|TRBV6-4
ASSEGNTQY
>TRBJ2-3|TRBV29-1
SVDGDTQY
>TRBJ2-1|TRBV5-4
ASSPGVGGPNEQF